The 17 T cell receptor beta chains in this list originate from one sample, sequenced in a study of post-analysis software for immune sequencing data. Regarding the study as a whole: In patients, TRBV5-6, TRBV5-1 and TRBV20-1 belonged to five or six TRBV segments found more frequently than in controls.

No antigen is known for these receptors. Unique molecular identifiers had been added to the TCR beta cDNA libraries. TCRdb redid the calling of the PCR reads with MiXCR, one entry per CDR3 protein. The sample lists approximately 770,000 distinct CDR3 sequences, roughly 50% occurring once. The sample consisted of blood. The receptors here all came from a girl aged 10-17 years with multiple sclerosis.

This chain connects TRBV9 to TRBJ2-3, with 8 bases matching TRBD2. CDR1 SGDLS and CDR2 YYNGEE come from the germline V gene. This CDR3 region has 16 residues. Trimming at V came to 0 bases and at J to 2 bases, leaving 5 bases not matched to a gene. The CDR3, as DNA: TGTGCCAGCAGCGTAGGGGCGGGAGGTAACACAGATACGCAGTATTTT. Encoded protein: CASSVGAGGNTDTQYF.

The chain has TRBV20-1 and TRBJ2-4, with D possibly matching TRBD1 (6 bases). The J call may be incorrect, as the DNA end agrees better with TRBJ2-5. In germline, CDR1 is DFQATT, CDR2 SNEGSKA (reference sequence). The CDR3 is 13 residues long. CDR3 protein: CSAHFGQRETQYF. CDR3 nucleotides: TGCAGTGCTCACTTTGGACAGCGAGAGACCCAGTACTTC.

Here the CDR3 DNA reads TGTGCCAGCAGCTCGGACAGGGGCTCTGGACAGCCCCAGCATTTT. Residues: CASSSDRGSGQPQHF. J is TRBJ1-5 and V is TRBV7-2; TRBD1 matches 9 bases. J lost 7 bases, V lost 4 bases, and 8 bases had no gene match. Germline CDR1 SGHTA, CDR2 FQGNSA. The CDR3 has 15 amino acids.

The chain employs TRBV29-1 and TRBJ2-3; D may be TRBD1 (5 bases). Trimming stripped 0 bases from V and 4 bases from J, with 26 bases between. From germline, CDR1 is SQVTM and CDR2 ANQGSEA. CDR3 size: 19 residues. The CDR3 nucleotides read TGCAGCGTTGAAGACGTTCGGGCAGGGATCTTTCTGCGAGCAGATACGCAGTATTTT. Its protein is CSVEDVRAGIFLRADTQYF.

This chain links TRBV27 with TRBJ2-7; 10 bases are shared with TRBD2. Germline CDR1 and CDR2: MNHEY and SMNVEV (reference sequence). The CDR3 extends over 16 amino acids. V lost 5 bases, J lost 10 bases, and 17 bases stayed unmatched. The CDR3 sequence is CASSPSGLAALGIQYF. DNA of the CDR3: TGTGCCAGCAGTCCATCAGGACTAGCGGCATTGGGCATCCAGTACTTC.

The rearrangement joins TRBV6-2 or TRBV6-3 to TRBJ1-2; 10 bases match TRBD1. Germline values: CDR1 MNHEY, CDR2 SVGEGT. V lost 7 bases, J lost 8 bases, and 13 bases stayed unmatched. The CDR3 runs 15 residues. Written as DNA, the CDR3 is TGTGCCAGCACCACTCGAGGACAGGGGGTAGGCGGCTACACCTTC. Protein product: CASTTRGQGVGGYTF.

The CDR3 protein is CASSTGQSPEAFF. The CDR3 DNA reads TGCGCCAGCAGTACAGGTCAAAGTCCTGAAGCTTTCTTT. This chain connects TRBV4-1 to TRBJ1-1, with D possibly matching TRBD1 (5 bases). V was clipped by 6 bases and J by 6 bases, with 14 bases between them. The CDR3 length is 13 residues. Germline V CDR1 and CDR2: MGHRA, YSYEKL.

The chain recombines TRBV11-2 with TRBJ1-1, with D possibly matching TRBD1 (5 bases). Germline CDR1 and CDR2: SGHAT and FQNNGV. CDR3 size: 16 residues. Trimming removed 3 bases at V and 3 bases at J, with 17 bases between. The CDR3 coding sequence is TGTGCCAGCAGCTTTTCGACAGTCCCCCCTCACACTGAAGCTTTCTTT. As protein: CASSFSTVPPHTEAFF. The whole variable domain, filled in from reference TRBV11-2 and TRBJ1-1, reads EAGVAQSPRYKIIEKRQSVAFWCNPISGHATLYWYQQILGQGPKLLIQFQNNGVVDDSQLPKDRFSAERLKGVDSTLKIQPAKLEDSAVYLCASSFSTVPPHTEAFFGQGTRLTVV.

This clonotype was counted a few times. This sequence joins TRBV11-3 and TRBJ2-1; D remains unclear. The germline V gene has CDR1 SGHNT and CDR2 YENEEA. There are 13 residues in the CDR3. The germline V and J ends were trimmed by 3 bases and 5 bases, with 8 bases remaining between them. CDR3 nucleotide sequence: TGTGCCAGCAGCTTCGCGCCGGACAATGAGCAGTTCTTC. Translating it yields CASSFAPDNEQFF.

V is TRBV29-1 and J is TRBJ2-5; 7 nucleotides line up with TRBD2. V was clipped by 3 bases and J by 0 bases; unmatched bases: 4. CDR1 and CDR2 from the germline V gene are SQVTM and ANQGSEA. The CDR3 consists of 14 residues. The CDR3 loop is CSVDGGMYQETQYF. The CDR3, as DNA: TGCAGCGTTGACGGGGGGATGTACCAAGAGACCCAGTACTTC. Full variable domain (rest looked up from reference TRBV29-1 and TRBJ2-5): SAVISQKPSRDICQRGTSLTIQCQVDSQVTMMFWYRQQPGQSLTLIATANQGSEATYESGFVIDKFPISRPNLTFSTLTVSNMSPEDSSIYLCSVDGGMYQETQYFGPGTRLLVL.

The rearrangement links TRBV5-1 to TRBJ2-5; TRBD2 matches at 10 bases. Germline CDR1 SGHRS, CDR2 YFSETQ. V dropped 0 bases and J dropped 4; count of bases not matched to a gene: 15. The CDR3 contains 19 residues. CDR3 bases: TGCGCCAGCAGCTTGGTAAAACTAGCGGGATCCTCAGGAGGAGAGACCCAGTACTTC. The encoded protein is CASSLVKLAGSSGGETQYF.

This clonotype was picked up a small number of times. The V call is TRBV15, the J call TRBJ2-7; 9 nucleotides match TRBD1. This CDR3 has 17 amino acids. Germline V gene lookup returns CDR1 LNHNV and CDR2 YYDKDF (reference sequence). Germline trimming cut 2 bases from V and 1 base from J; bases unmatched to any gene: 9. The CDR3 is CATSRTTRGQGSYEQYF. CDR3 nucleotide sequence: TGTGCCACCAGCAGAACAACAAGAGGACAGGGGTCCTACGAGCAGTACTTC.

The CDR3 nucleotides read TGTGCCAGCAGCGCAGGAGGGACTAGCGACTACGAGCAGTACTTC. Translated, it gives CASSAGGTSDYEQYF. The V and J genes are TRBV9 and TRBJ2-7; 10 bases are shared with TRBD2. The CDR3 has 15 residues. J gave up 3 bases and V 3 bases, and 6 bases lay outside the gene matches. Germline CDR1 is SGDLS and CDR2 is YYNGEE.

The chain combines TRBV29-1 with TRBJ2-7; TRBD2 matches at 8 bases. Germline-derived CDR1 and CDR2 are SQVTM and ANQGSEA. The CDR3 runs to 12 residues. V trimming: 5 bases; J trimming: 2 bases; junction bases outside the gene matches: 2. The CDR3 DNA sequence: TGCAGCGTTAGCGGGGGTCCCTACGAGCAGTACTTC. This encodes CSVSGGPYEQYF.

V and J are TRBV29-1 and TRBJ2-1, with D hard to call. Trimming shortened V by 1 base and J by 8 bases, and 27 bases separated the two germline ends. The CDR3 contains 18 residues. Germline CDR1 reads SQVTM; CDR2 reads ANQGSEA. The CDR3 DNA reads TGCAGCGTTGAAGGGGGAAAAATCGGAGATCGGTATGGGGATGAGCAGTTCTTC. It encodes CSVEGGKIGDRYGDEQFF.

The chain is built from TRBV7-2 and TRBJ2-4; 12 nucleotides line up with TRBD2. CDR3 length: 18 residues. Per germline, CDR1 SGHTA and CDR2 FQGNSA. V lost 5 bases and J lost 1; bases outside the gene matches: 9. Written as DNA, the CDR3 is TGTGCCAGCAGCGTGGGACTAGCGGGCTTGGGGGCCAAAAACATTCAGTACTTC. Encoded protein: CASSVGLAGLGAKNIQYF.

This clonotype has only a few counts. The chain employs TRBV5-6 and TRBJ1-2; possibly TRBD1 for D (6 bases). Looked up from germline, CDR1 is SGHDT and CDR2 is YYEEEE. The CDR3 extends over 17 amino acids. Trimming removed 0 bases from V and 0 bases from J, with 15 bases in between. CDR3 protein: CASSLGDWTEPNYGYTF. In DNA, the CDR3 is TGTGCCAGCAGCTTGGGGGACTGGACAGAGCCTAACTATGGCTACACCTTC.